This T cell receptor (beta chain) stems from a study of blood T cell repertoires in COVID-19. In the study overall: Donors in the United States, Italy and Spain gave samples during acute or convalescent COVID-19. T cells, B-cell-depleted T cells, or PBMCs supplied cDNA or gDNA.

In the original processing: Reference gene primer amplification in the assay estimated nucleated cell counts. Produced via immunoSEQ multiplex PCR; TCRdb's table is partial and in-frame only. V, J and clone size derive from that table, while D and trimming were established from the DNA sequence. The sample holds around 60,000 clones; about four fifths are singletons and the top ten take 3% to 4.5%. The germline V gene encodes CDR1 MNHNS and CDR2 SASEGT. The CDR3 is 15 amino acids. V was trimmed by 2 bases and J by 1 base, leaving 8 bases between them. Sequenced sample: peripheral blood. The chain joins TRBV6-1 to TRBJ2-2, with D possibly being TRBD2 (5 bases). This TCR derives from a woman over 75 with acute or convalescent COVID-19. Here the CDR3 reads CASSESLVNTGELFF. CDR3 DNA sequence: TGTGCCAGCAGTGAATCACTAGTGAACACCGGGGAGCTGTTTTTT.